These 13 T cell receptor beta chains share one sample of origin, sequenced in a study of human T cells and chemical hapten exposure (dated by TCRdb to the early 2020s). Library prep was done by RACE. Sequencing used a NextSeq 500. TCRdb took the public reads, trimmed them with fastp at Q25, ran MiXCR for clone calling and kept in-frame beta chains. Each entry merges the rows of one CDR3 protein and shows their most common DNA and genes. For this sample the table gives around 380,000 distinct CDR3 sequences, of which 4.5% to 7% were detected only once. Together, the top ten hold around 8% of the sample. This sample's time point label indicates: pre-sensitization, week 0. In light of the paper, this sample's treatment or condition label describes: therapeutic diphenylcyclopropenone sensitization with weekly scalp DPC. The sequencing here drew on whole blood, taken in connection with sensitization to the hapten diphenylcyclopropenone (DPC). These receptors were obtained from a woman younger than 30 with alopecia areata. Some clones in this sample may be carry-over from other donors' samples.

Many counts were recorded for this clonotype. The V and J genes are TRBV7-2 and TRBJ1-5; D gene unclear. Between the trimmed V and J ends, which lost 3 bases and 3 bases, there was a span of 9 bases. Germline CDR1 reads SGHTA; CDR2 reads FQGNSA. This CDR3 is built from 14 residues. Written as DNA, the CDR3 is TGTGCCAGCAGCTTCACGGGCCCCAATCAGCCCCAGCATTTT. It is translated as CASSFTGPNQPQHF.

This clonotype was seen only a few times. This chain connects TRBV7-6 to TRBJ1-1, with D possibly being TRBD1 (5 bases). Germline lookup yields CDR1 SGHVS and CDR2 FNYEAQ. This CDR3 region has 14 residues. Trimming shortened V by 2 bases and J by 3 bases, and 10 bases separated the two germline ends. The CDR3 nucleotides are TGTGCCAGCAGCTTAACCAGGGCTGACACTGAAGCTTTCTTT. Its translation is CASSLTRADTEAFF.

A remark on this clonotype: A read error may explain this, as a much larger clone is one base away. CDR3 DNA sequence: TGTGCCAGCGGCGTAAGGTTTTCATACACAGATACGCAGTATTTT. Protein: CASGVRFSYTDTQYF. The chain links TRBV9 to TRBJ2-3; no definite D call. The CDR3 spans 15 residues. The germline gives CDR1 SGDLS, CDR2 YYNGEE. Full variable domain (outside the CDR3, taken from reference TRBV9 and TRBJ2-3): DSGVTQTPKHLITATGQRVTLRCSPRSGDLSVYWYQQSLDQGLQFLIQYYNGEERAKGNILERFSAQQFPDLHSELNLSSLELGDSALYFCASGVRFSYTDTQYFGPGTRLTVL.

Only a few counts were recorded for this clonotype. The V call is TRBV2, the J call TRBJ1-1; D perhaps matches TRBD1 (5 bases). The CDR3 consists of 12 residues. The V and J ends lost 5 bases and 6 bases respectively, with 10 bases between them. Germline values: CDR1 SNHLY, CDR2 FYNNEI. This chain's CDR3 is CASSPQGSEAFF. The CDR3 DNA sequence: TGTGCCAGCAGTCCTCAGGGTTCTGAAGCTTTCTTT.

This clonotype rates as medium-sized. This CDR3 is CASSPRVGEEKLFF. The CDR3 DNA sequence: TGTGCCAGCAGCCCTCGCGTCGGAGAAGAAAAACTGTTTTTT. This chain connects TRBV7-9 to TRBJ1-4; D is unresolved. CDR3 length: 14 amino acids. CDR1 is SEHNR, CDR2 FQNEAQ, per germline (reference sequence). Between the trimmed V and J ends, which lost 5 bases and 8 bases, there was a span of 15 bases.

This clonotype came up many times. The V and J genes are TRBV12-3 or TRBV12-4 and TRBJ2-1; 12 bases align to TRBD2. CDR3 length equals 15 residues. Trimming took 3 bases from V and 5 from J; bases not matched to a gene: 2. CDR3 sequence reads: CASSFLAGGNNEQFF. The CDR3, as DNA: TGTGCCAGCAGTTTCCTAGCGGGGGGGAACAATGAGCAGTTCTTC.

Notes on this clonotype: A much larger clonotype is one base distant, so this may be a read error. CDR3 sequence reads: CASSYPSGGTEAFF. The CDR3 DNA is TGTGCCAGCAGTTACCCCTCAGGGGGCACTGAAGCTTTCTTT. This rearrangement joins TRBV6-2 or TRBV6-3 to TRBJ1-1; the match to TRBD1 covers 7 bases. The CDR3 consists of 14 residues. The junction had 4 bases not matched to a gene; V was cut back by 2 bases and J by 4 bases. CDR1 is MNHEY and CDR2 is SVGEGT in the germline V gene.

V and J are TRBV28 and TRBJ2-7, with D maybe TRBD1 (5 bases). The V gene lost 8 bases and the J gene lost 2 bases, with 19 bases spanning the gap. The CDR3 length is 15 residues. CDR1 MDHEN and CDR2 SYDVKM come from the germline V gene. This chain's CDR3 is CASFSRGYPPYEQYF. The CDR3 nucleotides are TGTGCCAGCTTTTCAAGGGGATACCCCCCCTACGAGCAGTACTTC.

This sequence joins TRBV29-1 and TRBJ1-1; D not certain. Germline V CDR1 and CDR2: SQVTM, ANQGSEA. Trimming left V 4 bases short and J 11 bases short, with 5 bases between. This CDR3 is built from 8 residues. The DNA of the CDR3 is TGCAGCGTTGGGCACGCTTTCTTT. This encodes CSVGHAFF.

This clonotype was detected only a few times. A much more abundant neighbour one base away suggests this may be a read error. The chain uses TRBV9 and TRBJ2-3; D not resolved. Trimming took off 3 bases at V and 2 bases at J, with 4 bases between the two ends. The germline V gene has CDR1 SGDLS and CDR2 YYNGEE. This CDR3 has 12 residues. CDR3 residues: CASSDATDTQYF. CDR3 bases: TGTGCCAGCAGCGACGCCACAGATACGCAGTATTTT.

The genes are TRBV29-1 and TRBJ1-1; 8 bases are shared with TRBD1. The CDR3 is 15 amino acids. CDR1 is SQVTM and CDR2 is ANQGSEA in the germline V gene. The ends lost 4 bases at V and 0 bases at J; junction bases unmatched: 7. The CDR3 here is CSVGVRQGLNTEAFF. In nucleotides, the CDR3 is TGCAGCGTTGGGGTACGACAGGGGCTGAACACTGAAGCTTTCTTT.

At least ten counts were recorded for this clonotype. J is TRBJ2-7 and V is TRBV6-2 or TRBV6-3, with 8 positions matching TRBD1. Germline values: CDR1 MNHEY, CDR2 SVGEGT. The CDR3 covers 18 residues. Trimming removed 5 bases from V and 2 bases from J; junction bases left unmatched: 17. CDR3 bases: TGTGCCAGCAGTAGAATCTTCGTGGACAGGGACTTGGCCTACGAGCAGTACTTC. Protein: CASSRIFVDRDLAYEQYF.

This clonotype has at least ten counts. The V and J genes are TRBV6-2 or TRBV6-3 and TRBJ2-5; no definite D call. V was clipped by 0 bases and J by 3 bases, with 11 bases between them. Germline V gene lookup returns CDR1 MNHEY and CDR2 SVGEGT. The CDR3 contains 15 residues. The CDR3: CASSYSIRAEETQYF. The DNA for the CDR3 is TGTGCCAGCAGTTACTCGATTAGGGCGGAAGAGACCCAGTACTTC.